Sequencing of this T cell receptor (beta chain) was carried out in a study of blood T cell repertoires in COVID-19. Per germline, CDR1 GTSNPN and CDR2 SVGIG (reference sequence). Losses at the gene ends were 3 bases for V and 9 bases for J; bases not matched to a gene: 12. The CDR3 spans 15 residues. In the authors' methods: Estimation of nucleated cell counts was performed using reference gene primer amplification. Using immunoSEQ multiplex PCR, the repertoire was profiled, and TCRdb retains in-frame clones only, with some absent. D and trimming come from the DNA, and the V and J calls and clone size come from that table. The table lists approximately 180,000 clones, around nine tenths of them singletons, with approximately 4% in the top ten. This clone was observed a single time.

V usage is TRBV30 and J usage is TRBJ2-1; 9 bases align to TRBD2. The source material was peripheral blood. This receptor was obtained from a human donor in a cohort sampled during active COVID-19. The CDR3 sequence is CAWRNSGSYRGEQFF. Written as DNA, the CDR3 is TGTGCCTGGAGGAATAGCGGGAGTTATAGGGGTGAGCAGTTCTTC.